This TCR beta chain was observed in a study of shared T cell receptors in the human thymus. The V and J ends lost 2 bases and 4 bases respectively, with 19 bases between them. There are 16 residues in the CDR3. Per the germline V gene, CDR1 is GTSNPN and CDR2 is SVGIG (reference sequence). Generated by immunoSEQ multiplex PCR, the TCRdb table keeps only in-frame clones and is missing some. The top ten clones hold roughly 0.01% of a sample with 650,000 to 950,000 clones, approximately 83% of them seen once. This sample also belongs to another study, concerning human thymus T cells. From that report: Donor material was obtained from healthy Finnish infants undergoing corrective surgery for congenital heart defects.

This TCR came from a girl under three years old with a congenital heart defect. Sequencing input: thymocytes. V gene TRBV30 combines with J gene TRBJ2-3; tentatively, D is TRBD2 (6 bases). CDR3 DNA: TGTGCCTGGAGTTTAACGATGGCCGGCGGGGCAGATACGCAGTATTTT. Its translation: CAWSLTMAGGADTQYF.